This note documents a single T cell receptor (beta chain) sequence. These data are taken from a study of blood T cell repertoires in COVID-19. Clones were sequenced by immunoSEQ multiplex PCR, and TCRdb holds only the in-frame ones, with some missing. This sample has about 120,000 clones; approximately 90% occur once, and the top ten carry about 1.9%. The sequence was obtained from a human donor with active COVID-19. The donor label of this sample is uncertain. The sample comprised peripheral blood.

CDR3: CASSFAGLAGYEQYF. CDR3 DNA: TGTGCCAGCAGTTTCGCGGGACTAGCGGGGTACGAGCAGTACTTC. The gene calls are TRBV28 and TRBJ2-7; 13 bases map to TRBD2. CDR1 and CDR2 from the germline V gene are MDHEN and SYDVKM. Trimming removed 3 bases from V and 4 bases from J; junction bases left unmatched: 3. The CDR3 contains 15 residues.